This paragraph reports one T cell receptor beta chain. Its specificity is not known. V gave up 4 bases and J gave up 3 bases; unmatched junction bases: 8. Germline values: CDR1 LNHDA, CDR2 SQIVND (reference sequence). This CDR3 has 15 amino acids. Naive CD8 cells lacked CD45RO and underwent positive selection for CCR7, leaving out terminally differentiated effector memory CD45RA+ cells. This sample was included in a study of shared clonotypes between healthy human individuals. Points from the study as a whole: Only blood underwent sampling, and tissue repertoires likely differ.

Measured with immunoSEQ multiplex PCR; TCRdb has only the in-frame clones, and not every one. Of millions of clones listed, approximately 94% are singletons. The clonotype originates from a young man in good health. Some clones in this sample may be carry-over from other donors' samples. The material sequenced was naive CD8+ T cells from PBMCs. V gene TRBV19 combines with J gene TRBJ1-1; 7 positions agree with TRBD1. As DNA, the CDR3 is TGTGCCAGTAGTAGGGACAGAGAGAGGTACACTGAAGCTTTCTTT. Translating it yields CASSRDRERYTEAFF.